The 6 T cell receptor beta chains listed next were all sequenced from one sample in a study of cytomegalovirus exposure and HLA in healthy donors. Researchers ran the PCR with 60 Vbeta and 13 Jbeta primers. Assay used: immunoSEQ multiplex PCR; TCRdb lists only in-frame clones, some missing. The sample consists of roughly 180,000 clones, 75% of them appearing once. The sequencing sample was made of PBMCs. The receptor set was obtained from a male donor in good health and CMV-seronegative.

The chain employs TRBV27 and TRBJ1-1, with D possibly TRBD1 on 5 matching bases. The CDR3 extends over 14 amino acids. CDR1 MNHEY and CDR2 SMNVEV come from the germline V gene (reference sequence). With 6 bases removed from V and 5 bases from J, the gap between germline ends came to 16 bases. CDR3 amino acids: CASSKSGWATEAFF. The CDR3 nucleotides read TGTGCCAGCAGCAAATCAGGGTGGGCGACTGAAGCTTTCTTT.

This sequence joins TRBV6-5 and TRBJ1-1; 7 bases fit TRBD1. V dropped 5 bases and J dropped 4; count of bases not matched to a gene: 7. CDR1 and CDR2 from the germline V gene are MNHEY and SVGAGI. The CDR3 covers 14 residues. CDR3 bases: TGTGCCAGCAGTACGACAGGGTCGGCCACTGAAGCTTTCTTT. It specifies CASSTTGSATEAFF.

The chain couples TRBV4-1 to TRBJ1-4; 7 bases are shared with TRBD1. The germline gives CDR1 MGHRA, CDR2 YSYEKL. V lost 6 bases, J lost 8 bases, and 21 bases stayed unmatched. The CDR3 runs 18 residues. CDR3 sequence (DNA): TGCGCCAGCAGTCATCCCGAGACAGGGCGAGTATTACGGGAAAAACTGTTTTTT. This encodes CASSHPETGRVLREKLFF.

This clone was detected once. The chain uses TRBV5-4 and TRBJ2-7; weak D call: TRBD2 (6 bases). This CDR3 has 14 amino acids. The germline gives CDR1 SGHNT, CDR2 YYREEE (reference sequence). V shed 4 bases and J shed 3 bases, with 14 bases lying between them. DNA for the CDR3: TGTGCCAGCAGCCCACCCGGAGGGGTCTACGAGCAGTACTTC. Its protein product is CASSPPGGVYEQYF.

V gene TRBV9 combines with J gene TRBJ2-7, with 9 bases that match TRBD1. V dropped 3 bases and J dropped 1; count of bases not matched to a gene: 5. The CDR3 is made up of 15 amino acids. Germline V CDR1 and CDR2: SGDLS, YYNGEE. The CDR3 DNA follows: TGTGCCAGCAGCGCCGGGACAGGGCTTTCCTACGAGCAGTACTTC. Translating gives CASSAGTGLSYEQYF.

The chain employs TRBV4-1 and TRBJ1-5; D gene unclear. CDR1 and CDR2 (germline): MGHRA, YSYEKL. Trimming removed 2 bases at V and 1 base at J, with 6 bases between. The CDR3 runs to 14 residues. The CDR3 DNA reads TGCGCCAGCAGCCAAACACCGAGCAATCAGCCCCAGCATTTT. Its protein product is CASSQTPSNQPQHF.